One and the same sample provided the 8 T cell receptor beta chains below, sequenced in a study of blood T cell repertoires in COVID-19. The table came from immunoSEQ multiplex PCR; TCRdb's copy has only in-frame clones and leaves some out. The sample lists hundreds of thousands of clones, more than 85% occurring once. The sequenced sample consisted of peripheral blood. The source of these receptors is a man between 65 and 85 years old with acute or convalescent COVID-19.

The chain recombines TRBV7-9 with TRBJ2-2, with no clear D. Per the germline V gene, CDR1 is SEHNR and CDR2 is FQNEAQ (reference sequence). This CDR3 is built from 13 residues. V was clipped by 7 bases and J by 5 bases, with 11 bases between them. CDR3: CASILSITGELFF. The CDR3 nucleotides read TGTGCCAGCATCCTTTCTATTACCGGGGAGCTGTTTTTT.

The gene calls are TRBV7-2 and TRBJ1-2, with 8 bases that match TRBD1. This CDR3 contains 13 residues. J was trimmed by 10 bases and V by 4 bases; bases with no gene match: 8. CDR1 and CDR2 (germline): SGHTA, FQGNSA. This chain's CDR3 is CASSSRDRTYYTF. CDR3 nucleotides: TGTGCCAGCAGCTCCCGGGACAGGACATACTACACCTTC.

V and J are TRBV6-5 and TRBJ1-2; D possibly corresponds to TRBD1 (6 bases). This CDR3 has 15 residues. Germline V lookup: CDR1 MNHEY, CDR2 SVGAGI. The V gene lost 4 bases and the J gene lost 7 bases, with 19 bases spanning the gap. CDR3 coding DNA: TGTGCCAGCAGTTTCCTCGTGACAGGCACGGGTGGCTACACCTTC. Protein: CASSFLVTGTGGYTF.

V usage is TRBV2 and J usage is TRBJ1-5; D unresolved. This CDR3 spans 11 amino acids. Germline V CDR1 and CDR2: SNHLY, FYNNEI. Trimming shortened V by 5 bases and J by 6 bases, and 5 bases separated the two germline ends. For the CDR3, the DNA is TGTGCCAGCAGTTCTAGTCAGCCCCAGCATTTT. As protein: CASSSSQPQHF.

V usage is TRBV19 and J usage is TRBJ2-1; weak D call: TRBD1 (6 bases). The CDR3 totals 13 residues. Germline V gene sequence: CDR1 LNHDA, CDR2 SQIVND (reference sequence). Between the trimmed V and J ends, which lost 3 bases and 3 bases, there was a span of 6 bases. Here the CDR3 DNA reads TGTGCCAGTAGTATGGACAGCTACAATGAGCAGTTCTTC. Translation: CASSMDSYNEQFF.

This rearrangement joins TRBV9 to TRBJ1-4, with a possible D match to TRBD1 (6 bases). V lost 0 bases, J lost 7 bases, and 7 bases lay in between. Germline lookup yields CDR1 SGDLS and CDR2 YYNGEE. CDR3 length equals 13 residues. This CDR3 is CASSVGTAEKLFF. CDR3 nucleotide sequence: TGTGCCAGCAGCGTAGGGACAGCTGAAAAACTGTTTTTT. Filled out from reference TRBV9 and TRBJ1-4, the complete variable domain reads DSGVTQTPKHLITATGQRVTLRCSPRSGDLSVYWYQQSLDQGLQFLIQYYNGEERAKGNILERFSAQQFPDLHSELNLSSLELGDSALYFCASSVGTAEKLFFGSGTQLSVL.

In DNA, the CDR3 is TGTGCCAGTAGGAGGGTTGACAATCAGCCCCAGCATTTT. Protein product: CASRRVDNQPQHF. The chain combines TRBV19 with TRBJ1-5; D is uncertain. Trimming shortened V by 6 bases and J by 3 bases, and 9 bases separated the two germline ends. Germline V lookup: CDR1 LNHDA, CDR2 SQIVND (reference sequence). This CDR3 spans 13 amino acids.

A word on this clone: Sequence at one end of the junction differs from germline and may be a read error. The J gene is TRBJ1-2, the V gene TRBV7-2; maybe TRBD1 (6 bases). Germline V gives CDR1 SGHTA, CDR2 FQGNSA. The CDR3 extends over 18 amino acids. The CDR3 reads CASSLAGLTGRGGNGYTF. The DNA of the CDR3 is TGTGCCAGCAGCCTAGCCGGGCTCACAGGGAGGGGGGGAAATGGCTACACCTTC.